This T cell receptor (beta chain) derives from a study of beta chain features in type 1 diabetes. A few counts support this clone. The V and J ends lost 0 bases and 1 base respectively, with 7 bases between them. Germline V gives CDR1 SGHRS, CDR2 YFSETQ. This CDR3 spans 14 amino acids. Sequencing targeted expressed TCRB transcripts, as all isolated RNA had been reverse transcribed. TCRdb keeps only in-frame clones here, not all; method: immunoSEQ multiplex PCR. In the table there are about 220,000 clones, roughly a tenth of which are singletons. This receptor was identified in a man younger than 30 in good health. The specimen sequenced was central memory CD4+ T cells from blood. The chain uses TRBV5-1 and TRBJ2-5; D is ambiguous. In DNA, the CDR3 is TGCGCCAGCAGCTTGGTCGGTAGCCAAGAGACCCAGTACTTC. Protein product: CASSLVGSQETQYF.